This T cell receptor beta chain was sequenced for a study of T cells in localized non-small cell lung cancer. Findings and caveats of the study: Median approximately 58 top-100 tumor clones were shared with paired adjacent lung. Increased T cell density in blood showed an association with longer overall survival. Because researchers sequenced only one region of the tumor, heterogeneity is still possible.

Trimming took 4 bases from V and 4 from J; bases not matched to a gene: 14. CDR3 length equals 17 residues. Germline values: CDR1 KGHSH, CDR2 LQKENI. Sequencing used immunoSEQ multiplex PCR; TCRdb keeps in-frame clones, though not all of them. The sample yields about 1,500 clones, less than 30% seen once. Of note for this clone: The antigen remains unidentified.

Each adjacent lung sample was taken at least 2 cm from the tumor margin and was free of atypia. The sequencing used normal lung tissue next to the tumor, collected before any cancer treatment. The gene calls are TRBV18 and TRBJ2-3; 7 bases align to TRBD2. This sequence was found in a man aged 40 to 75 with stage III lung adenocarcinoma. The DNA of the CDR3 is TGTGCCAGCTCACGGTCCGGTGCGGGAGTCAGTGCAGATACGCAGTATTTT. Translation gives CASSRSGAGVSADTQYF.